This TCR beta chain was identified in a study listed by TCRdb under 2016. General notes on the study: The research examined where HIV persistence comes from in people whose immune systems controlled HIV infection without treatment.

Libraries were made using 5' RACE. Sequenced using an Illumina HiSeq 2000. TCRdb reran the public reads through fastp at Q25 and MiXCR, keeping productive beta chains. Every distinct CDR3 protein forms one entry, paired with its most common genes and DNA. The sample table holds 150 to 200 distinct CDR3 sequences, of which 15% to 20% were seen once. The ten largest clones take up approximately 80% of the sample. Points on this clonotype: Its antigen specificity is not known. Nothing much larger sits one base from this clone, and base qualities are not available.

V ends up 6 bases short and J 2 bases short, with an unmatched junction base count of 6. The germline V gene yields SQVTM for CDR1 and ANQGSEA for CDR2. The CDR3 measures 14 amino acids from cysteine to phenylalanine. Of all the DNA, just the CDR3 is kept, 42 bases in frame from base 1. Recombination connected TRBV29-1 to TRBJ1-4; 7 central nucleotides agree with TRBD1. This TCR was sampled from a male donor with HIV. Input material: effector memory T cells from blood PBMCs. Taken with the paper, the label for cell subset or site translates to: effector memory CD4+ T cells. This receptor has the CDR3 CSVGTTGTNEKLFF. The DNA is as follows: TGCAGCGTGGGGACGACAGGGACTAATGAAAAACTGTTTTTT.